This T cell receptor (beta chain) was recovered during a study of T-cell memory formation after mild COVID-19. The germline gives CDR1 DFQATT, CDR2 SNEGSKA (reference sequence). Trimming took 2 bases from V and 2 from J; bases not matched to a gene: 6. The CDR3 runs to 14 residues. To note about this clonotype: What it binds is unknown.

Libraries for TCRalpha and TCRbeta carried sample barcodes and unique molecular identifiers via 5'RACE. TCRdb ran MiXCR on the 5' RACE reads and lists one entry per CDR3 protein. The sample lists some 68,000 distinct CDR3 sequences, around 17% occurring once. The study's findings and limits: Cross-reactive memory apparently joined, as some responding clones appeared in pre-infection memory. Clones that contracted clustered mainly in CM and EM if CD4+ and in EMRA if CD8+. For second-wave clones that peaked at day 37, SARS-CoV-2 specificity went unverified.

The TCR sequence derives from an adult woman who had mild COVID-19 (a few samples of this study predate the infection). Cell type and time point are not known. This chain uses TRBV20-1 with TRBJ2-7, with 7 positions matching TRBD1. Sequenced sample: PBMCs or a T cell subset sorted from them (not recorded which). CDR3 residues: CSARQGVRTYEQYF. The CDR3 DNA reads TGCAGTGCTAGACAGGGGGTGCGAACCTACGAGCAGTACTTC.